This is a list of T cell receptor beta chains from one sample in a study of regulatory T cells in long-lasting Graves disease. TCRdb re-derived calls from the multiplex PCR reads in MiXCR, one entry per CDR3 protein. The data show 560,000 or so distinct CDR3 sequences, roughly 16% seen once. These data were also filed under a second study, of T cells in Graves' hyperthyroidism and ophthalmopathy.

Sequenced here: peripheral blood mononuclear cells (PBMCs), sampled at new diagnosis, from a patient treated with antithyroid drugs. Source of these receptors: a man aged 18 to 30 with Graves disease. Each CDR3 is given with its conserved first and last residue. A D gene is named only where the DNA matches it firmly. Clone size is shown for a subset of rows, as once, few, many or a class of expanded clone.

J gene,clone size,V gene,D gene,CDR3 protein,CDR3 DNA
TRBJ2-7,-,TRBV10-2,TRBD2,CASQSGRTLQSSYEQYF,TGCGCCAGCCAGAGCGGGAGGACCCTCCAGAGCTCCTACGAGCAGTACTTC
TRBJ2-2,-,TRBV29-1,TRBD2,CSVVLAGDTGELFF,TGCAGCGTCGTCCTAGCGGGAGACACCGGGGAGCTGTTTTTT
TRBJ2-5,-,TRBV28,-,CASSKGTVQETQYF,TGTGCCAGCAGTAAAGGGACCGTCCAAGAGACCCAGTACTTC
TRBJ1-2,-,TRBV5-1,-,CASSVTRGAPMDYTF,TGCGCCAGCAGCGTCACCAGGGGAGCTCCTATGGACTACACCTTC
TRBJ1-1,many,TRBV20-1,-,CSARSGGPNTEAFF,TGCAGTGCTAGATCGGGGGGCCCGAACACTGAAGCTTTCTTT
TRBJ2-3,many,TRBV7-9,TRBD2,CASRQPRGGRMTDTQYF,TGTGCCAGCCGCCAGCCTCGGGGGGGCCGGATGACAGATACGCAGTATTTT
TRBJ2-6,-,TRBV30,-,CAWKEQPSAGASVLTF,TGTGCCTGGAAGGAACAGCCGTCGGCTGGGGCCAGCGTCCTGACTTTC
TRBJ2-2,many,TRBV5-1,-,CASSLGGLNTGELFF,TGCGCCAGCAGCTTGGGCGGGCTGAACACCGGGGAGCTGTTTTTT
TRBJ1-2,-,TRBV5-1,-,CASSPHVGNYYGYTF,TGCGCCAGCAGCCCCCACGTGGGAAACTACTATGGCTACACCTTC
TRBJ2-7,-,TRBV5-1,TRBD2,CASTRGTSGIWDYEQYF,TGCGCCAGCACCCGCGGGACTAGCGGGATATGGGACTACGAGCAGTACTTC
TRBJ2-1,-,TRBV14,TRBD1,CASARDRASYNEQFF,TGTGCCAGCGCGAGGGACAGGGCTTCCTACAATGAGCAGTTCTTC
TRBJ2-2,few,TRBV11-2,-,CASSLSGQGRPGELFF,TGTGCCAGCAGCTTAAGTGGGCAGGGAAGGCCCGGGGAGCTGTTTTTT
TRBJ1-2,-,TRBV9,-,CASSVAKTAANYGYTF,TGTGCCAGCAGCGTAGCTAAGACCGCAGCTAACTATGGCTACACCTTC
TRBJ2-1,many,TRBV28,-,CASRRDYNEQFF,TGTGCCAGCAGGAGGGATTACAATGAGCAGTTCTTC
TRBJ1-2,-,TRBV27,TRBD1,CASSFLGQGMAGYTF,TGTGCCAGCAGTTTTCTGGGACAGGGTATGGCTGGCTACACCTTC
TRBJ1-2,-,TRBV4-1,TRBD1,CASSQDPGTGVGYTF,TGCGCCAGCAGCCAAGATCCCGGGACAGGGGTTGGCTACACCTTC
TRBJ2-1,many,TRBV10-3,TRBD1,CAISGGRGKRGEQFF,TGTGCCATCAGTGGGGGCAGGGGGAAACGGGGTGAGCAGTTCTTC
TRBJ2-7,-,TRBV27,-,CASSPLRGLLRHEQYF,TGTGCCAGCAGTCCTCTACGGGGTCTGTTAAGGCACGAGCAGTACTTC
TRBJ2-7,-,TRBV29-1,-,CSVEDQGYEQYF,TGCAGCGTTGAAGATCAAGGATACGAGCAGTACTTC
TRBJ1-1,-,TRBV20-1,-,CSALQGLNTEAFF,TGCAGTGCTTTACAGGGCCTGAACACTGAAGCTTTCTTT
TRBJ2-7,many,TRBV5-1,TRBD2,CASRLAGGPVSEQYF,TGCGCCAGCAGGCTAGCGGGAGGGCCGGTAAGTGAGCAGTACTTC
TRBJ2-7,many,TRBV30,-,CAWSAAYEQYF,TGTGCCTGGAGTGCTGCCTACGAGCAGTACTTC
TRBJ1-1,many,TRBV3-1,-,CASSHGRGNTEAFF,TGTGCCAGCAGCCATGGGCGTGGTAACACTGAAGCTTTCTTT
TRBJ2-7,-,TRBV6-1,-,CASSDRSGTYEQYF,TGTGCCAGCAGTGACCGGTCGGGTACCTACGAGCAGTACTTC
TRBJ1-2,many,TRBV11-2,TRBD1,CASSFRRGPANYGYTF,TGTGCCAGCAGCTTCCGCAGGGGGCCAGCTAACTATGGCTACACCTTC
TRBJ2-7,many,TRBV7-9,TRBD2,CASSFYPGGPEEQYF,TGTGCCAGCAGCTTCTATCCGGGAGGGCCAGAAGAGCAGTACTTC
TRBJ2-2,-,TRBV4-2,TRBD1,CASSLPGGGELFF,TGTGCCAGCAGCCTCCCAGGGGGCGGGGAGCTGTTTTTT
TRBJ2-3,few,TRBV30,-,CAWSVGTSSTDTQYF,TGTGCCTGGAGTGTCGGGACTTCGAGCACAGATACGCAGTATTTT
TRBJ2-1,-,TRBV7-9,-,CASTGERTSSYNEQSF,TGTGCCAGCACGGGGGAGCGGACGAGCTCCTACAATGAGCAGTCCTTC
TRBJ1-1,many,TRBV6-1,-,CASSDGWARNTEAFF,TGTGCCAGCAGTGACGGGTGGGCGAGGAACACTGAAGCTTTCTTT
TRBJ2-7,many,TRBV27,-,CASSGLDNSYEQYF,TGTGCCAGCAGCGGACTGGACAACTCCTACGAGCAGTACTTC
TRBJ2-2,few,TRBV12-3/TRBV12-4,-,CASRKGGNTGELFF,TGTGCCAGCAGGAAAGGGGGAAACACCGGGGAGCTGTTTTTT
TRBJ2-1,many,TRBV5-1,-,CASSLAGGSSSYNEQFF,TGCGCCAGCAGCTTGGCTGGGGGATCATCCTCCTACAATGAGCAGTTCTTC
TRBJ2-5,-,TRBV20-1,-,CSAKEPRTEETQYF,TGCAGTGCCAAAGAGCCTAGGACGGAAGAGACCCAGTACTTC
TRBJ1-1,many,TRBV7-2,-,CASSRQDRAFF,TGTGCCAGCAGCCGACAGGATAGGGCTTTCTTT
TRBJ2-2,-,TRBV5-1,-,CASSQLDFTGELFF,TGCGCCAGCAGCCAATTGGACTTTACCGGGGAGCTGTTTTTT
TRBJ2-7,many,TRBV28,-,CASSLSFGGYEQYF,TGTGCCAGCAGTTTAAGCTTTGGGGGTTACGAGCAGTACTTC
TRBJ2-7,many,TRBV3-1,-,CASSQDREAEQYF,TGTGCCAGCAGCCAAGATAGGGAGGCCGAGCAGTACTTC
TRBJ2-4,few,TRBV29-1,TRBD1,CSAVSTGGFQYF,TGCAGCGCTGTTTCAACAGGGGGCTTTCAGTACTTC
TRBJ2-3,many,TRBV28,-,CASSFSPRGQLDTQYF,TGTGCCAGCAGTTTTTCCCCCCGAGGACAGTTAGATACGCAGTATTTT
TRBJ2-3,many,TRBV6-2/TRBV6-3,-,CASSYVLAGTDTQYF,TGTGCCAGCAGTTACGTCCTAGCAGGCACAGATACGCAGTATTTT
TRBJ1-4,-,TRBV3-1,TRBD1,CASSPRDRLVVTNEKLFF,TGTGCCAGCAGCCCACGGGACAGATTAGTTGTGACTAATGAAAAACTGTTTTTT
TRBJ1-1,many,TRBV5-1,-,CASSLAEGNTEAFF,TGCGCCAGCAGCTTGGCCGAGGGGAACACTGAAGCTTTCTTT
TRBJ2-3,many,TRBV2,-,CASSDYGGTQYF,TGTGCCAGCAGTGACTATGGTGGTACGCAGTATTTT
TRBJ1-5,-,TRBV30,TRBD1,CAWSARGQGSNQPQHF,TGTGCCTGGAGTGCCCGGGGACAGGGGAGCAATCAGCCCCAGCATTTT
TRBJ2-1,many,TRBV20-1,-,CSASGAGRTNEQFF,TGCAGTGCTTCCGGGGCCGGGAGAACGAATGAGCAGTTCTTC
TRBJ2-7,many,TRBV28,-,CASSSGTTLSYEQYF,TGTGCCAGCAGTTCCGGGACAACCCTCTCCTACGAGCAGTACTTC
TRBJ1-2,many,TRBV12-3/TRBV12-4,TRBD1,CASSRSGTANYGYTF,TGTGCCAGCAGTCGATCCGGGACAGCTAACTATGGCTACACCTTC
TRBJ2-3,many,TRBV12-3/TRBV12-4,TRBD2,CASSFSGGLRDTQYF,TGTGCCAGCAGTTTCTCGGGAGGGTTGAGAGATACGCAGTATTTT
TRBJ2-2,few,TRBV25-1,TRBD1,CASSDPTLGQGAAGELFF,TGTGCCAGCAGTGATCCCACCCTTGGACAGGGAGCGGCCGGGGAGCTGTTTTTT
TRBJ2-3,few,TRBV12-3/TRBV12-4,-,CASTFNPDRLYTDTQYF,TGTGCCAGCACCTTCAACCCCGACAGGTTATACACAGATACGCAGTATTTT
TRBJ2-5,many,TRBV5-1,TRBD2,CASSLTSGRAETQYF,TGCGCCAGCAGCTTAACTAGCGGGAGAGCAGAGACCCAGTACTTC